This record covers a single TCR beta chain. Original handling: For nucleated cells, counts were estimated from reference gene primer amplification. The method was immunoSEQ multiplex PCR; TCRdb's version includes in-frame clones alone and lacks a portion of them. The V and J calls and clone size come from that table; D and trimming were worked out from the DNA. The sample contains around 160,000 clones, more than 65% of which appear only once. Among Cohort 3 donors, those recovered had two negative PCRs, clearance, or symptom resolution. The CDR3 contains 17 residues. Germline lookup yields CDR1 MNHNS and CDR2 SASEGT. J was trimmed by 8 bases and V by 4 bases; bases with no gene match: 13. The sample originates from a study of blood T cell repertoires in COVID-19.

Source material: PBMCs or T cells enriched from blood (not recorded which). The V call is TRBV6-1, the J call TRBJ1-3, with TRBD1 matching 11 bases. This TCR was sampled from a man aged 50 to 59 who had recovered from COVID-19. CDR3 residues: CASSATSGTGGLDTIYF. DNA of the CDR3: TGTGCCAGCAGTGCGACATCTGGGACAGGGGGTTTGGACACCATATATTTT.